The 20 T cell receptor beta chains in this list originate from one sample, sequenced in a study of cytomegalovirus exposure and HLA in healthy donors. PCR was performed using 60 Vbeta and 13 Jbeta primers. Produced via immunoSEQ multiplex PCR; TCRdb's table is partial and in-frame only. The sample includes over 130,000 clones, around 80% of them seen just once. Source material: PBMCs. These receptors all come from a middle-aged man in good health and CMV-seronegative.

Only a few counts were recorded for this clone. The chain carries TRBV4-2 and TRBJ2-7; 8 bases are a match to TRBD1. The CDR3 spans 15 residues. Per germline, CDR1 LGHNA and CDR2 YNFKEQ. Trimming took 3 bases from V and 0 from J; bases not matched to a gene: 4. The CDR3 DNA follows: TGTGCCAGCAGCCATGGGACAGGATCCTCCTACGAGCAGTACTTC. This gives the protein CASSHGTGSSYEQYF.

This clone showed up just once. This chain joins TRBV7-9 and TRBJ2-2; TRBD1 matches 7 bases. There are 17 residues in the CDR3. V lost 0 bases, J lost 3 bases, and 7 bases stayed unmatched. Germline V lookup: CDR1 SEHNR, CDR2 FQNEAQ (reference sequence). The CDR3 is CASSLARTGPDTGELFF. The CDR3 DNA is TGTGCCAGCAGCTTAGCCCGGACAGGCCCGGACACCGGGGAGCTGTTTTTT.

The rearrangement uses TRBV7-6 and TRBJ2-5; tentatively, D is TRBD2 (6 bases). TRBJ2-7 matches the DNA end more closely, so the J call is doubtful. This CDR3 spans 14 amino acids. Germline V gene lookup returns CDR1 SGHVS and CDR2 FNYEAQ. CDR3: CASSLDGGSYEQYF. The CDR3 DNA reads TGTGCCAGCAGCTTAGATGGGGGGAGCTACGAGCAGTACTTC.

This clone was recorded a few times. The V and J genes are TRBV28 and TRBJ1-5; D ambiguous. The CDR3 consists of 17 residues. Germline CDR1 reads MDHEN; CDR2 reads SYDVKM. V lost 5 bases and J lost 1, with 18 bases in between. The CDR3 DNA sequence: TGTGCCAGCAGTCCTAGACTACGTGGGCCCAGCAATCAGCCCCAGCATTTT. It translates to CASSPRLRGPSNQPQHF. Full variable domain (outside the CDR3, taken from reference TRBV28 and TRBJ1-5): DVKVTQSSRYLVKRTGEKVFLECVQDMDHENMFWYRQDPGLGLRLIYFSYDVKMKEKGDIPEGYSVSREKKERFSLILESASTNQTSMYLCASSPRLRGPSNQPQHFGDGTRLSIL.

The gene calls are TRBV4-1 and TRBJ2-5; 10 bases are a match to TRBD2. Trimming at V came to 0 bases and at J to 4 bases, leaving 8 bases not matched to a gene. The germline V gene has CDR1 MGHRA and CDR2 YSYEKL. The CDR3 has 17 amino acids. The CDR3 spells CASSQEGSGGARETQYF. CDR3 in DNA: TGCGCCAGCAGCCAAGAAGGAAGCGGGGGGGCTAGAGAGACCCAGTACTTC.

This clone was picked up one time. Written as DNA, the CDR3 is TGTGCCAGCAGCTTAACAGGGACGAGCACAGATACGCAGTATTTT. It translates to CASSLTGTSTDTQYF. This sequence joins TRBV5-6 and TRBJ2-3; D is possibly TRBD1 (6 bases). CDR1 is SGHDT and CDR2 is YYEEEE in the germline V gene. The V gene lost 2 bases and the J gene lost 0 bases, with 10 bases spanning the gap. CDR3 size: 15 residues.

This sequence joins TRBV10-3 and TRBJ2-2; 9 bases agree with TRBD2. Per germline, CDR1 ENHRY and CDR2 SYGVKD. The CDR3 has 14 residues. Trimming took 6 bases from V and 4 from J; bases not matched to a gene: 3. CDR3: CAIRAGGTTGELFF. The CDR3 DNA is TGTGCCATCAGGGCGGGAGGGACCACCGGGGAGCTGTTTTTT.

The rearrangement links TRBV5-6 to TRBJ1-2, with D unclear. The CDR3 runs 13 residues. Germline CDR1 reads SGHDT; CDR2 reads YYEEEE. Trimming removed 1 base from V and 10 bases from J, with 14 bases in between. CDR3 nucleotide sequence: TGTGCCAGCAGCTTGTTTACATCTCCGTACTACACCTTC. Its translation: CASSLFTSPYYTF.

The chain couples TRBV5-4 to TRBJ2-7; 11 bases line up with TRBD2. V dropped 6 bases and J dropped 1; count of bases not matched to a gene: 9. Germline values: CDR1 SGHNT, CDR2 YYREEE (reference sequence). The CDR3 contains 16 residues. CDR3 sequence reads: CASNSQLAGESYEQYF. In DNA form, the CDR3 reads TGTGCCAGCAATTCCCAACTAGCGGGGGAATCCTACGAGCAGTACTTC.

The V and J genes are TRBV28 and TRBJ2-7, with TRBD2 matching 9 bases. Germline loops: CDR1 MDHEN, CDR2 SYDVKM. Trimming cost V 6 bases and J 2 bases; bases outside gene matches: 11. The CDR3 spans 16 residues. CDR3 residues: CASRPHSGGKPYEQYF. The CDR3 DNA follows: TGTGCCAGCAGGCCCCATAGCGGGGGCAAACCCTACGAGCAGTACTTC. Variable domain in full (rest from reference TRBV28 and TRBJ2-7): DVKVTQSSRYLVKRTGEKVFLECVQDMDHENMFWYRQDPGLGLRLIYFSYDVKMKEKGDIPEGYSVSREKKERFSLILESASTNQTSMYLCASRPHSGGKPYEQYFGPGTRLTVT.

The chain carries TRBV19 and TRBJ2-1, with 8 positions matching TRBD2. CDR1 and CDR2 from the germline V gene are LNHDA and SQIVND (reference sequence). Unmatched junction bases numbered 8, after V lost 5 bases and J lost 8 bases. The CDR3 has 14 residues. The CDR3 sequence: CASSLGLGIYEQFF. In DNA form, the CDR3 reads TGTGCCAGTAGTTTGGGACTAGGCATCTATGAGCAGTTCTTC.

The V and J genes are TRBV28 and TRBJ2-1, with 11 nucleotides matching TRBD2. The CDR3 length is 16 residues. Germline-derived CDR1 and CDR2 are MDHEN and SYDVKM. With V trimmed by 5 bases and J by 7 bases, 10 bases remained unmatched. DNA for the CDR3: TGTGCCAGCAGTCTAGGGACTAGCGGCGGTTTTAATGAGCAGTTCTTC. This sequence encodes CASSLGTSGGFNEQFF. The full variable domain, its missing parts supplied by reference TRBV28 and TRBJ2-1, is DVKVTQSSRYLVKRTGEKVFLECVQDMDHENMFWYRQDPGLGLRLIYFSYDVKMKEKGDIPEGYSVSREKKERFSLILESASTNQTSMYLCASSLGTSGGFNEQFFGPGTRLTVL.

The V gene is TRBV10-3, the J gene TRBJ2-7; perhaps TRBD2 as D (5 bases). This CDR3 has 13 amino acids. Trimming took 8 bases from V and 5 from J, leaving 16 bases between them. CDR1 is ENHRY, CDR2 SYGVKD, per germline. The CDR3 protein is CAIQLENVNEQYF. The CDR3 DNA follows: TGTGCCATCCAACTAGAGAACGTAAACGAGCAGTACTTC.

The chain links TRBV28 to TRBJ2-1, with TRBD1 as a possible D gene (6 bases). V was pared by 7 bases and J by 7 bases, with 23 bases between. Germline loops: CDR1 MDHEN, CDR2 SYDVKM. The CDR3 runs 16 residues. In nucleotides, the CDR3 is TGTGCCAGCAACGGCCTACAGGGTCCCTGGGGGAATGAGCAGTTCTTC. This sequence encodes CASNGLQGPWGNEQFF.

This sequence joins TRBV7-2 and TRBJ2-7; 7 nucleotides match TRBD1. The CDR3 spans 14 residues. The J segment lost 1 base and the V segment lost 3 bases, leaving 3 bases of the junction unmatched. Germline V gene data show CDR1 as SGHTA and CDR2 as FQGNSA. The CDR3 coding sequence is TGTGCCAGCAGCTTCCGGGACAGTTCCTACGAGCAGTACTTC. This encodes CASSFRDSSYEQYF.

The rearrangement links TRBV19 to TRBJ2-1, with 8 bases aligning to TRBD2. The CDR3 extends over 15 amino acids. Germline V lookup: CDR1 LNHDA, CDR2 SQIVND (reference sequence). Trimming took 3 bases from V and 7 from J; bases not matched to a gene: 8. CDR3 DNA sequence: TGTGCCAGTAGTATCGGCGGGGGGATTGGAAATGAGCAGTTCTTC. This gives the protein CASSIGGGIGNEQFF.

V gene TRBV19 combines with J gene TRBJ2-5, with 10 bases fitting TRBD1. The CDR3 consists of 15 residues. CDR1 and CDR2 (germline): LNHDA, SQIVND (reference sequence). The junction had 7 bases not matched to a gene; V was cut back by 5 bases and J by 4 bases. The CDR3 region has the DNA TGTGCCAGTAGTCCGACTTGGGACAGGGGAGAGACCCAGTACTTC. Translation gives CASSPTWDRGETQYF.

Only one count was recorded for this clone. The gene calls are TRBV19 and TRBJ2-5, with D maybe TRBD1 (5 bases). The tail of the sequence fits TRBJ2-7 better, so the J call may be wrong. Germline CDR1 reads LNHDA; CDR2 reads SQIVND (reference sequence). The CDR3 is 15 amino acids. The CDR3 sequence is CASSGASDPFYEQYF. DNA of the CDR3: TGTGCCAGTAGTGGGGCTAGTGACCCCTTCTACGAGCAGTACTTC.

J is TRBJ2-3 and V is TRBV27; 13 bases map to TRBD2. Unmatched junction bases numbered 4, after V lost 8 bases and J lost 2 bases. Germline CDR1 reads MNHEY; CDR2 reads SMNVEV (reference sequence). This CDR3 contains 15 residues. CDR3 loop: CASQTSGGYTDTQYF. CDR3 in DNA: TGTGCCAGCCAGACTAGCGGGGGGTACACAGATACGCAGTATTTT.

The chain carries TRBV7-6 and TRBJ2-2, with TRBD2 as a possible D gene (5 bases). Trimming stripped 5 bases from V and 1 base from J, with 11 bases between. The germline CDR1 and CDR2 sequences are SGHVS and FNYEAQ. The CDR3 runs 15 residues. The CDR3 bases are TGTGCCAGCAGCCCCTTGGCGGGGAACACCGGGGAGCTGTTTTTT. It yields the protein CASSPLAGNTGELFF. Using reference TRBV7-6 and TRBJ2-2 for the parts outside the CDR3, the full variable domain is GAGVSQSPRYKVTKRGQDVALRCDPISGHVSLYWYRQALGQGPEFLTYFNYEAQQDKSGLPNDRFSAERPEGSISTLTIQRTEQRDSAMYRCASSPLAGNTGELFFGEGSRLTVL.